A single sample is the source of the 10 T cell receptor beta chains below, sequenced in a study of blood T cell repertoires in COVID-19. TCRdb keeps only in-frame clones here, not all; method: immunoSEQ multiplex PCR. The repertoire consists of fewer than 250,000 clones, with 70% to 90% occurring once and the leading ten covering about 4.5%. The sample taken for sequencing was peripheral blood. Every receptor here comes from a man in his forties or fifties with acute or convalescent COVID-19.

In DNA form, the CDR3 reads TGTGCCAGCAGCTCTGGTGGTACAGGGGGGCAAGAGACCCAGTACTTC. This sequence encodes CASSSGGTGGQETQYF. The J gene is TRBJ2-5, the V gene TRBV5-4; TRBD1 aligns across 8 bases. Germline assignment: CDR1 SGHNT and CDR2 YYREEE (reference sequence). J gave up 2 bases and V 3 bases, and 9 bases lay outside the gene matches. The CDR3 extends over 16 amino acids.

The rearrangement uses TRBV20-1 and TRBJ2-3; D might be TRBD2 (7 bases). The CDR3 extends over 15 amino acids. Trimming cost V 3 bases and J 4 bases, with 17 bases left between them. The germline gives CDR1 DFQATT, CDR2 SNEGSKA (reference sequence). The CDR3, as DNA: TGCAGTGCTAGTACGGGGGGCTTTAGCGCAGATACGCAGTATTTT. This encodes CSASTGGFSADTQYF.

The chain uses TRBV4-1 and TRBJ1-4; perhaps TRBD1 as D (5 bases). V lost 1 base and J lost 4, with 10 bases in between. Germline values: CDR1 MGHRA, CDR2 YSYEKL. The CDR3 contains 15 residues. The CDR3 loop is CASSQVGAGNEKLFF. CDR3 sequence (DNA): TGCGCCAGCAGCCAAGTAGGGGCAGGTAATGAAAAACTGTTTTTT.

This chain links TRBV2 with TRBJ1-1; possibly TRBD1 for D (5 bases). Germline V gene sequence: CDR1 SNHLY, CDR2 FYNNEI. The CDR3 extends over 14 amino acids. V was clipped by 6 bases and J by 4 bases, with 15 bases between them. CDR3: CASSSQGMGTEAFF. The CDR3 DNA is TGTGCCAGCAGCTCCCAGGGTATGGGCACTGAAGCTTTCTTT.

J is TRBJ1-3 and V is TRBV5-4; the D is unclear. Germline loops: CDR1 SGHNT, CDR2 YYREEE (reference sequence). The V end was cut by 4 bases, the J end by 2 bases, with 10 bases between. This CDR3 has 14 amino acids. The CDR3 DNA reads as TGTGCCAGCAGCGAACACCAACCTGGAAACACCATATATTTT. It yields the protein CASSEHQPGNTIYF.

The V call is TRBV7-3, the J call TRBJ2-2; no definite D call. Germline assignment: CDR1 SGHTA and CDR2 FQGTGA. Trimming took off 0 bases at V and 6 bases at J, with 8 bases between the two ends. The CDR3 has 14 amino acids. CDR3 coding DNA: TGTGCCAGCAGCTTAACGGGCGAGTCCGGGGAGCTGTTTTTT. The encoded protein is CASSLTGESGELFF.

The sample holds a few counts of this clone. The rearrangement uses TRBV2 and TRBJ2-4; D not certain. The V end was cut by 2 bases, the J end by 7 bases, with 12 bases between. Germline V lookup: CDR1 SNHLY, CDR2 FYNNEI. The CDR3 spans 14 residues. The CDR3 nucleotides are TGTGCCAGCAGTGAAAAACAAGTCTGGAACATTCAGTACTTC. It is translated as CASSEKQVWNIQYF.

The J gene is TRBJ1-4, the V gene TRBV19, with 8 bases that match TRBD1. There are 10 residues in the CDR3. Germline CDR1 is LNHDA and CDR2 is SQIVND (reference sequence). Trimming took 5 bases from V and 14 from J; bases not matched to a gene: 1. The CDR3 DNA reads TGTGCCAGTAGTGGGGACAGGCTGTTTTTT. Translating gives CASSGDRLFF.

The V gene is TRBV7-9, the J gene TRBJ1-6; 7 positions agree with TRBD1. CDR3 size: 15 residues. In germline, CDR1 is SEHNR, CDR2 FQNEAQ (reference sequence). V was clipped by 4 bases and J by 10 bases; unmatched bases: 10. The CDR3 region has the DNA TGTGCCAGCAGCTCGAAGGGACAGTTATCCTCACCCCTCCACTTT. Protein: CASSSKGQLSSPLHF. Filled out from reference TRBV7-9 and TRBJ1-6, the complete variable domain reads DTGVSQNPRHKITKRGQNVTFRCDPISEHNRLYWYRQTLGQGPEFLTYFQNEAQLEKSRLLSDRFSAERPKGSFSTLEIQRTEQGDSAMYLCASSSKGQLSSPLHFGNGTRLTVT.

The chain combines TRBV27 with TRBJ1-2, with 11 nucleotides matching TRBD1. Per germline, CDR1 MNHEY and CDR2 SMNVEV (reference sequence). The CDR3 runs to 14 residues. Losses at the gene ends were 4 bases for V and 5 bases for J; bases not matched to a gene: 3. Here the CDR3 reads CASSSGQGGYGYTF. In DNA form, the CDR3 reads TGTGCCAGCAGTTCGGGACAGGGGGGTTATGGCTACACCTTC.